This note documents a single TCR beta chain sequence. Antigen specificity is unknown. TCRdb's copy holds only in-frame clones and misses some; the assay was immunoSEQ multiplex PCR. The table lists fewer than 95,000 clones, around 89% of them singletons. This sample was taken from a study of T cell responses to AZD1222 COVID-19 vaccine. Points from the study as a whole: A rise in Spike-specific TCR breadth and depth followed two AZD1222 doses. Most donors were white British, females outnumbered males, and clonal diversity was possibly underestimated.

The CDR3 has 14 amino acids. V was clipped by 6 bases and J by 3 bases, with 12 bases between them. Germline CDR1 LGHDT, CDR2 YNNKEL (reference sequence). The chain links TRBV3-1 (or the pseudogene TRBV3-2) to TRBJ2-1; a weak D match, TRBD1 (6 bases). The sequencing here drew on peripheral blood, taken on day 0 of AZD1222 vaccination. This clonotype was sampled from an adult in good health. CDR3 coding DNA: TGTGCCAGCAGTGGGGGACATCACTACAATGAGCAGTTCTTC. It translates to CASSGGHHYNEQFF.